This TCR beta chain was identified in a study of blood T cell repertoires in COVID-19. Study overall: The cDNA or gDNA used as material had been derived from T cells, B-cell-depleted T cells, or PBMCs.

In assigning cohorts, the study relied on participant-reported clinical history. Within 2 weeks of study entry, exposed participants had contacted a PCR-confirmed or clinician-diagnosed COVID-19 case. In the original processing: Amplification with reference gene primers provided the estimates of nucleated cell counts. The protocol was immunoSEQ multiplex PCR, while the TCRdb copy is restricted to in-frame clones and leaves out a portion. The V and J calls and clone size are taken from that table; D and trimming were inferred from the DNA. The table has about 310,000 clones, approximately 81% seen once; the top ten hold around 2%. The sequence came from a young woman who had been exposed to COVID-19. Sequencing was done on a sample of PBMCs or T cells enriched from blood (not recorded which).

CDR3 nucleotides: TGTGCCAGCAGTGTTCGACAGGGGGGCTATGGCTACACCTTC. Protein sequence: CASSVRQGGYGYTF. The V and J genes are TRBV6-2 or TRBV6-3 and TRBJ1-2; 9 nucleotides agree with TRBD1. Trimming removed 5 bases from V and 4 bases from J; junction bases left unmatched: 5. The CDR3 consists of 14 residues. Germline loops: CDR1 MNHEY, CDR2 SVGEGT.